These 12 T cell receptor beta chains originate from one sample sequenced in a study of cytomegalovirus exposure and HLA in healthy donors. A multiplex PCR was run with 60 Vbeta primers and 13 Jbeta primers. The table came from immunoSEQ multiplex PCR; TCRdb's copy has only in-frame clones and leaves some out. The table records under 200,000 clones, about 80% of them present only once. Specimen: PBMCs. Receptors were obtained from a man aged 40-55 years in good health and CMV-seronegative.

J is TRBJ1-2 and V is TRBV14; 11 bases align to TRBD1. V gave up 3 bases and J gave up 5 bases; unmatched junction bases: 2. The CDR3 runs 14 residues. From germline, CDR1 is SGHDN and CDR2 FVKESK. The DNA of the CDR3 is TGTGCCAGCAGCCACGGGACAGGGGGGTATGGCTACACCTTC. Encoded protein: CASSHGTGGYGYTF.

This chain joins TRBV4-1 and TRBJ2-7; D possibly corresponds to TRBD1 (5 bases). Per germline, CDR1 MGHRA and CDR2 YSYEKL. The V end lost 4 bases, the J end lost 5 bases, and 15 bases lay between the germline ends. The CDR3 runs 14 residues. Here the CDR3 reads CASSRGQESHEQYF. The CDR3 nucleotides are TGCGCCAGCAGCCGGGGCCAGGAAAGCCACGAGCAGTACTTC.

This clone was seen a handful of times. The rearrangement joins TRBV7-9 to TRBJ2-3; a weak D match, TRBD2 (6 bases). Germline V gene data show CDR1 as SEHNR and CDR2 as FQNEAQ (reference sequence). Trimming cost V 1 base and J 0 bases, with 14 bases left between them. This CDR3 is built from 17 residues. The CDR3 is CASSLVAAGVSTDTQYF. CDR3 DNA sequence: TGTGCCAGCAGCTTAGTAGCAGCGGGCGTAAGCACAGATACGCAGTATTTT.

This rearrangement joins TRBV7-2 to TRBJ2-1; D gene uncertain. This CDR3 spans 13 amino acids. Looked up from germline, CDR1 is SGHTA and CDR2 is FQGNSA. With 5 bases removed from V and 1 base from J, the gap between germline ends came to 6 bases. The CDR3 DNA reads TGTGCCAGCAGCCGGTCATCCTACAATGAGCAGTTCTTC. Its translation: CASSRSSYNEQFF.

This chain links TRBV5-1 with TRBJ2-1; D perhaps matches TRBD2 (7 bases). V shed 3 bases and J shed 11 bases, with 21 bases lying between them. The CDR3 loop spans 15 amino acids. In germline, CDR1 is SGHRS, CDR2 YFSETQ. The CDR3 nucleotides read TGCGCCAGCAGCTGGGGGGCGGGAGATAGATACCAGCAGTTCTTC. This sequence encodes CASSWGAGDRYQQFF.

The V gene is TRBV5-1, the J gene TRBJ2-5; tentative D call: TRBD1 (5 bases). CDR1 and CDR2 from the germline V gene are SGHRS and YFSETQ. The V end was cut by 2 bases, the J end by 1 base, with 9 bases between. The CDR3 has 14 residues. CDR3 DNA: TGCGCCAGCAGCTTACAGGCGTTCCAAGAGACCCAGTACTTC. It is translated as CASSLQAFQETQYF.

The V gene is TRBV7-8, the J gene TRBJ2-1; no reliable D call. The CDR3 has 14 amino acids. Germline V gene sequence: CDR1 SGHVS, CDR2 FQNEAQ. V gave up 4 bases and J gave up 2 bases, with 9 bases separating them. The CDR3 coding sequence is TGTGCCAGCAGCTACCGGGTGACCTACAATGAGCAGTTCTTC. It codes for CASSYRVTYNEQFF.

This rearrangement joins TRBV28 to TRBJ2-2; weak D call: TRBD2 (5 bases). The V gene's germline CDR1 is MDHEN and CDR2 SYDVKM. Trimming pared 4 bases from V and 6 bases from J, leaving 12 bases between. CDR3 length: 14 amino acids. CDR3 nucleotide sequence: TGTGCCAGCAGTTGGGGAATGAGGGCCGGGGAGCTGTTTTTT. This gives the protein CASSWGMRAGELFF. Filled out from reference TRBV28 and TRBJ2-2, the complete variable domain reads DVKVTQSSRYLVKRTGEKVFLECVQDMDHENMFWYRQDPGLGLRLIYFSYDVKMKEKGDIPEGYSVSREKKERFSLILESASTNQTSMYLCASSWGMRAGELFFGEGSRLTVL.

This chain links TRBV4-2 with TRBJ1-1, with TRBD1 as a possible D gene (5 bases). Germline CDR1 is LGHNA and CDR2 is YNFKEQ. This CDR3 is 17 amino acids long. The V gene lost 3 bases and the J gene lost 6 bases, with 23 bases spanning the gap. CDR3 protein: CASSQQGAGGPTAEAFF. DNA for the CDR3: TGTGCCAGCAGCCAGCAAGGGGCGGGGGGACCGACGGCTGAAGCTTTCTTT.

The chain couples TRBV7-9 to TRBJ1-3; possible D gene TRBD1, 5 bases. The CDR3 length is 15 residues. V was pared by 1 base and J by 0 bases, with 7 bases between. Germline CDR1 and CDR2: SEHNR and FQNEAQ (reference sequence). CDR3 sequence reads: CASSLGTGSGNTIYF. The CDR3 DNA follows: TGTGCCAGCAGCTTAGGTACAGGCTCTGGAAACACCATATATTTT.

This clone showed up just a few times. The rearrangement links TRBV7-8 to TRBJ2-1; a weak D match, TRBD2 (6 bases). Trimming took off 1 base at V and 8 bases at J, with 6 bases between the two ends. Per the germline V gene, CDR1 is SGHVS and CDR2 is FQNEAQ. This CDR3 region has 12 residues. CDR3 DNA sequence: TGTGCCAGCAGCTTAGGGGGGGATGAGCAGTTCTTC. This encodes CASSLGGDEQFF.

This clone was picked up a small number of times. The V call is TRBV7-2, the J call TRBJ2-1, with TRBD1 matching 8 bases. With V trimmed by 5 bases and J by 6 bases, 12 bases remained unmatched. CDR1 and CDR2 (germline): SGHTA, FQGNSA. The CDR3 is made up of 16 amino acids. CDR3 in amino acids: CASSPSPGQGGNEQFF. In nucleotides, the CDR3 is TGTGCCAGCAGCCCCAGCCCTGGACAGGGCGGCAATGAGCAGTTCTTC.